This note documents a single T cell receptor (beta chain) sequence. The record originates from a study of blood T cell repertoires in COVID-19. Study-wide context: Samples taken during acute and convalescent COVID-19 were collected in the United States, Italy and Spain. PBMCs, B-cell-depleted T cells, or T cells provided the cDNA or gDNA that made up the material.

In the authors' workflow: Estimates of nucleated cell counts were drawn from the amplification of reference gene primers. Method: immunoSEQ multiplex PCR; TCRdb's copy keeps in-frame clones and lacks some. Clone size and the V and J calls come from that table; the DNA yielded D and trimming. This sample has some 250,000 clones, with less than 90% found just once. Germline V CDR1 and CDR2: KGHSH, LQKENI. The V gene lost 3 bases and the J gene lost 6 bases, with 12 bases spanning the gap. The CDR3 is 13 amino acids. This chain links TRBV18 with TRBJ2-7; D may be TRBD2 (6 bases). Sequenced material: peripheral blood. This TCR was sampled from a man in his fifties or sixties with acute or convalescent COVID-19. The CDR3 nucleotides read TGTGCCAGCTCACCCGGGACTGAGGGCGAGCAGTACTTC. Protein product: CASSPGTEGEQYF. Using reference TRBV18 and TRBJ2-7 for the parts outside the CDR3, the full variable domain is NAGVMQNPRHLVRRRGQEARLRCSPMKGHSHVYWYRQLPEEGLKFMVYLQKENIIDESGMPKERFSAEFPKEGPSILRIQQVVRGDSAAYFCASSPGTEGEQYFGPGTRLTVT.